This TCR beta chain was recorded in a study of blood T cell repertoires in COVID-19. Study-level background: Acute and convalescent COVID-19 specimens originated in the United States, Italy and Spain.

As handled by the study authors: Amplifying reference gene primers gave estimates of nucleated cell counts. Method: immunoSEQ multiplex PCR; TCRdb's copy keeps in-frame clones and lacks some. V and J calls and clone size follow that table, whereas D and trimming were derived from the DNA. The sample contains about 39,000 clones, about 82% of which appear only once. V lost 5 bases to trimming and J lost 9 bases, with 14 bases between them. This CDR3 comprises 14 residues. CDR1 LGHDT and CDR2 YNNKEL come from the germline V gene (reference sequence). The chain is built from TRBV3-1 (or the pseudogene TRBV3-2) and TRBJ1-6; no clear D gene. The receptor was isolated from a human donor in a cohort sampled during active COVID-19. The sequenced material came from peripheral blood. The CDR3, as DNA: TGTGCCAGCAGCTTCGGCACTCCAGGTTCACCCCTCCACTTT. Translated: CASSFGTPGSPLHF.